This T cell receptor (beta chain) was identified in a study of T cell changes during pregnancy in multiple sclerosis. Assay: immunoSEQ multiplex PCR; the TCRdb copy retains only in-frame clones and omits some. The repertoire holds some 47,000 clones, with approximately 90% as singletons. The material sequenced was peripheral blood, taken in the first trimester of pregnancy. This clonotype originated in a female donor with multiple sclerosis, enrolled in a pregnancy study.

CDR3 in DNA: TGTGCCAGCAGCTTAGTGGGCAGCACAGATACGCAGTATTTT. It translates to CASSLVGSTDTQYF. This rearrangement joins TRBV7-9 to TRBJ2-3; D is undetermined. This CDR3 region has 14 residues. CDR1 and CDR2 from the germline V gene are SEHNR and FQNEAQ (reference sequence). V was cut by 1 base and J by 0 bases, with 5 bases left in between.